A selection of T cell receptor beta chains follows, all from one sample in a study of blood T cell repertoires in COVID-19. Clones were sequenced by immunoSEQ multiplex PCR, and TCRdb holds only the in-frame ones, with some missing. The table records about 210,000 clones, about nine tenths of them present only once. Sequencing was carried out using peripheral blood. These receptors were obtained from a woman aged 40 to 49 with acute or convalescent COVID-19. The CDR3 runs from the conserved cysteine through the conserved F or W. The D gene is left open where the match is weak.

d_gene	v_gene	CDR3aa
TRBD1	TRBV5-6	CASTRRQGYQETQYF
TRBD1	TRBV5-6	CASSSGQSRPQHF
TRBD1	TRBV6-1	CASSEQGARAQHF
TRBD1	TRBV5-1	CASSFDRAQETQYF
TRBD1	TRBV27	CASSSGQGQHF
TRBD1	TRBV3-1/TRBV3-2	CASSQGLQGGNTEAFF
NA	TRBV12-3/TRBV12-4	CASALYIDEQFF
TRBD1	TRBV27	CASSSGTGSYNEQFF
TRBD2	TRBV5-4	CASSLSRGGDHGELFF
TRBD1	TRBV3-1/TRBV3-2	CASSRRTGAYTDTQYF
NA	TRBV9	CASSVGSPDSGNTIYF
NA	TRBV28	CASSLSNTNTGELFF
TRBD2	TRBV4-2	CASSQGTSGGSDEQFF
NA	TRBV5-5	CASSLEGVGYGYTF